This T cell receptor (beta chain) emerged from a study of T cell responses to AZD1222 COVID-19 vaccine. Broader study findings: Among AZD1222 vaccinees, only six or seven were seropositive at baseline. Females outnumbered males among donors, who were mostly white British; clonal diversity was possibly underestimated. Spike was spanned by vaccine-associated CD4 TCRs, which were dominant at 160-218 and 743-854. Spike-specific TCRs gained breadth and depth after people received two AZD1222 doses.

Profiling relied on immunoSEQ multiplex PCR, and the TCRdb table lists in-frame clones only, not all of them. In the table there are 120,000 to 150,000 clones, roughly 86% of which are singletons. The sample holds one count of this clone. What it recognizes is unknown. The CDR3 totals 16 residues. CDR1 is LGHNA, CDR2 YSLEER, per germline. J lost 5 bases, V lost 1 base, and 6 bases had no gene match. V gene TRBV4-3 combines with J gene TRBJ1-4; TRBD1 agrees at 8 bases. This sample comprised peripheral blood, obtained 28 days after the second dose of the MenACWY control vaccine. The receptor comes from an adult who received the MenACWY meningococcal vaccine as a control. CDR3 bases: TGCGCCAGCAGCCAAGGAGACAGGGGCGTAAATGAAAAACTGTTTTTT. Amino acids: CASSQGDRGVNEKLFF.